A selection of T cell receptor beta chains follows, all from one sample in a study of blood T cell repertoires in COVID-19. Produced via immunoSEQ multiplex PCR; TCRdb's table is partial and in-frame only. The sample lists about 230,000 clones, roughly 85% seen once, with around 1% in the top ten. Sequencing was carried out using peripheral blood. Receptors were obtained from a man aged 35 to 55 with acute or convalescent COVID-19. Both conserved end residues are part of each CDR3. D genes are given only for firm matches. Size is omitted from some rows. Given values are once, few, many or a class for expanded clones.

size	V	D	J	CDR3	DNA
NA	TRBV11-2	NA	TRBJ2-2	CASSRGASVNTGELFF	TGTGCCAGCAGTCGGGGGGCGTCGGTAAACACCGGGGAGCTGTTTTTT
NA	TRBV2	TRBD2	TRBJ2-7	CASSAGGRYEQYF	TGTGCCAGCAGTGCGGGGGGGCGTTACGAGCAGTACTTC
NA	TRBV6-5	TRBD1	TRBJ2-7	CASRVLRTGGTDF	TGTGCCAGCAGGGTTCTTCGGACAGGGGGAACGGACTTC
NA	TRBV7-8	TRBD1	TRBJ1-1	CASSLAGQGRFTEAFF	TGTGCCAGCAGCTTAGCGGGACAGGGCCGGTTCACTGAAGCTTTCTTT
NA	TRBV5-1	TRBD1	TRBJ2-3	CASSLAGTGPLTDTQYF	TGCGCCAGCAGCTTGGCCGGGACAGGGCCCCTCACAGATACGCAGTATTTT
NA	TRBV25-1	NA	TRBJ1-2	CASSEYGAGAGYGYTF	TGTGCCAGCAGTGAATATGGGGCAGGGGCCGGCTATGGCTACACCTTC
NA	TRBV19	NA	TRBJ2-6	CASSRATSTGANVLTF	TGTGCCAGTAGCCGGGCCACTAGTACCGGGGCCAACGTCCTGACTTTC
NA	TRBV5-5	NA	TRBJ1-6	CASSGAPSSYNSPLHF	TGTGCCAGCAGCGGGGCCCCGAGCTCCTATAATTCACCCCTCCACTTT
few	TRBV5-1	TRBD1	TRBJ1-5	CASSLTGNSNQPQHF	TGCGCCAGCAGCCTGACAGGGAATAGCAATCAGCCCCAGCATTTT
NA	TRBV7-3	NA	TRBJ1-1	CASSAGDGLNTEAFF	TGTGCCAGCAGCGCGGGGGACGGTTTGAACACTGAAGCTTTCTTT
once	TRBV2	TRBD2	TRBJ2-3	CASSREGSTDTQYF	TGTGCCAGCAGTCGGGAGGGGAGCACAGATACGCAGTATTTT
NA	TRBV6-5	NA	TRBJ1-4	CASSPGQYSNEKLFF	TGTGCCAGCTCCCCAGGACAGTACTCTAATGAAAAACTGTTTTTT
NA	TRBV6-5	NA	TRBJ1-5	CASKRVEQPQHF	TGTGCCAGCAAACGGGTGGAACAGCCCCAGCATTTT
NA	TRBV28	NA	TRBJ2-2	CASMDTNTGELFF	TGTGCCAGCATGGACACCAACACCGGGGAGCTGTTTTTT
NA	TRBV5-5	TRBD2	TRBJ2-1	CASSLTGTTSRNEQFF	TGTGCCAGCAGCTTGACCGGGACTACAAGCCGAAATGAGCAGTTCTTC
NA	TRBV5-6	TRBD2	TRBJ2-1	CASSWDPSGGALNEQFF	TGTGCCAGCAGCTGGGACCCTAGCGGGGGGGCCCTCAATGAGCAGTTCTTC
NA	TRBV5-4	NA	TRBJ2-3	CASTDRSGPSTDTQYF	TGTGCCAGCACCGACCGAAGCGGCCCTAGCACAGATACGCAGTATTTT
NA	TRBV19	NA	TRBJ1-1	CASTPGTEAFF	TGTGCCAGTACCCCCGGGACTGAAGCTTTCTTT
NA	TRBV12-5	TRBD1	TRBJ1-5	CASGSPWTGETPQHF	TGTGCTAGTGGTTCCCCCTGGACAGGGGAGACGCCCCAGCATTTT
NA	TRBV30	NA	TRBJ1-5	CAWSPSANQPQHF	TGTGCCTGGAGTCCAAGCGCAAATCAGCCCCAGCATTTT
once	TRBV4-1	NA	TRBJ2-1	CASSQGPGRTDNEQFF	TGCGCCAGCAGCCAAGGTCCCGGACGGACAGACAATGAGCAGTTCTTC
once	TRBV2	NA	TRBJ2-7	CASSESPDSSYEQYF	TGTGCCAGCAGTGAATCCCCCGACAGCTCCTACGAGCAGTACTTC
NA	TRBV30	TRBD1	TRBJ2-1	CAWSPPTGQEFF	TGTGCCTGGAGTCCACCGACAGGGCAAGAGTTCTTC
once	TRBV19	NA	TRBJ1-2	CATERGSGYTF	TGTGCCACGGAAAGAGGGTCTGGCTACACCTTC
NA	TRBV7-3	TRBD2	TRBJ2-5	CASSRSAGDKETQYF	TGTGCCAGCAGCCGTTCAGCGGGGGACAAAGAGACCCAGTACTTC
NA	TRBV19	TRBD1	TRBJ1-6	CASSLLGGQERTPLHF	TGTGCCAGTAGTCTCCTGGGGGGACAGGAGCGGACACCCCTCCACTTT
once	TRBV2	NA	TRBJ1-6	CASGLQSDSSPLHF	TGTGCCAGCGGACTCCAGTCGGATAGTTCACCCCTCCACTTT
once	TRBV7-2	NA	TRBJ2-7	CASSLGRPYEQYF	TGTGCCAGCAGCTTAGGCAGGCCCTACGAGCAGTACTTC
NA	TRBV7-9	NA	TRBJ2-3	CASSASPRGLTKDTQYF	TGTGCCAGCAGCGCTAGCCCCAGGGGATTGACTAAGGATACGCAGTATTTT
NA	TRBV9	NA	TRBJ2-1	CASSASDRRSNEQFF	TGTGCCAGCAGCGCTTCAGACAGGCGGTCTAATGAGCAGTTCTTC
NA	TRBV3-1/TRBV3-2	NA	TRBJ1-4	CASSQVNRNEKLFF	TGTGCCAGCAGCCAAGTTAACCGGAATGAAAAACTGTTTTTT
NA	TRBV18	NA	TRBJ1-2	CASSLDQGNYGYTF	TGTGCCAGCTCACTTGACCAGGGAAACTATGGCTACACCTTC
few	TRBV7-8	TRBD1	TRBJ1-1	CASSFGTGGTEAFF	TGTGCCAGCAGCTTCGGGACAGGCGGCACTGAAGCTTTCTTT
once	TRBV6-5	TRBD1	TRBJ2-5	CASTATGGNVETQYF	TGTGCCAGCACTGCGACAGGGGGAAACGTGGAGACCCAGTACTTC
NA	TRBV10-3	NA	TRBJ1-2	CAISQTANYGYTF	TGTGCCATCAGCCAAACAGCTAACTATGGCTACACCTTC
NA	TRBV5-4	NA	TRBJ1-1	CASSARTAPTGDTEAFF	TGTGCCAGCAGCGCGAGGACTGCACCAACGGGGGACACTGAAGCTTTCTTT
NA	TRBV18	TRBD1	TRBJ2-7	CASSPWDRGNTREQYF	TGTGCCAGCTCACCCTGGGACAGGGGTAATACAAGGGAGCAGTACTTC
NA	TRBV3-1/TRBV3-2	NA	TRBJ2-1	CASRIRGAYNEQFF	TGTGCCAGCAGGATCAGGGGTGCATACAATGAGCAGTTCTTC
once	TRBV5-6	NA	TRBJ2-7	CASTSGGKSYEQYF	TGTGCCAGCACCTCAGGAGGCAAGTCCTACGAGCAGTACTTC
NA	TRBV4-1	NA	TRBJ1-2	CASSSLFGGGAGYTF	TGCGCCAGCAGCTCCCTTTTCGGTGGGGGGGCTGGCTACACCTTC